This T cell receptor (beta chain) comes out of a study of T cell repertoires in cytomegalovirus infection. Study summary: HLA-B-restricted CMV epitopes that are well studied were used alongside recently identified HLA-C-restricted ones. It was the public TCR beta signatures that indicated both CMV infection and matching HLA type. Findings and limits, study-wide: Public TCR beta family frequency separated CMV-and-HLA carriers, including in an independent cohort. In two of eight donors, the top clonotype was HLA-C-restricted CMV-specific.

The ends lost 1 base at V and 0 bases at J; junction bases unmatched: 6. The CDR3 covers 18 residues. Germline V lookup: CDR1 SEHNR, CDR2 FQNEAQ (reference sequence). This clonotype was observed a handful of times. Its antigen is undetermined. TCRdb reprocessed the reads with MiXCR, giving one entry per CDR3 protein. The data show approximately 770,000 distinct CDR3 sequences, with roughly 29% seen just once and roughly 13% held by the top ten. V and J are TRBV7-9 and TRBJ2-1, with 10 bases identical to TRBD1. The specimen comprised cultured CD8+ T cells from PBMCs, sampled from culture after CMV antigen stimulation. The receptor was isolated from a human donor in good health (CMV status not recorded). Some clones in this sample may be carry-over from other donors' samples. The DNA of the CDR3 is TGTGCCAGCAGCTTAGAAGCACGGGACAGGGGCTCCTACAATGAGCAGTTCTTC. Protein sequence: CASSLEARDRGSYNEQFF.